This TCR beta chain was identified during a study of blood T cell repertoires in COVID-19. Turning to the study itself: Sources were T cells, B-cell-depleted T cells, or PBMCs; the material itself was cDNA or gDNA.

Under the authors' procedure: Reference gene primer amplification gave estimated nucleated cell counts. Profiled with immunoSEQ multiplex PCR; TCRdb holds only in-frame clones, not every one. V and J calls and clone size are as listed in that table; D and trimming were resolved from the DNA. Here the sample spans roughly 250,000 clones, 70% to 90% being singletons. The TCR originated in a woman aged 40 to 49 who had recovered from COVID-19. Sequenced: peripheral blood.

CDR3 protein: CATRDRGYQPQHF. The DNA of the CDR3 is TGTGCCACCCGGGACAGGGGTTATCAGCCCCAGCATTTT. The chain is built from TRBV19 and TRBJ1-5; TRBD1 matches 10 bases. This CDR3 contains 13 residues. Germline loops: CDR1 LNHDA, CDR2 SQIVND (reference sequence). The J segment lost 5 bases and the V segment lost 10 bases, leaving 5 bases of the junction unmatched.